This TCR beta chain was captured by sequencing in a study of naive and memory T cell subsets. The study, taken as a whole, reports: Possibly reflecting memory cells re-expressing CD45RA, a few larger clonotypes occurred in naive repertoires, especially CD8.

Four subsets defined by CD45RA and CD27 were sorted after CD3, CD4, CD8 and live/dead staining. Remarks on this clonotype: Antigen specificity is unknown.

Trimming pared 5 bases from V and 4 bases from J, leaving 15 bases between. CDR3 length: 15 amino acids. Germline CDR1 SGHTA, CDR2 FQGNSA. Two oligonucleotides, mixed equimolar, formed the beta constant-region primer covering TRBC1 and TRBC2. The ligated cDNA underwent four PCR rounds using SP2 and nested alpha and beta constant-region primers. The cDNA 3' end received a ligated single-stranded oligonucleotide carrying the SP2 primer and a 12-nucleotide UMI. TCRdb called the UMI-ligation and nested PCR reads again in MiXCR, with one record for every CDR3 protein. The table includes around 83,000 distinct CDR3 sequences, roughly 10% detected once.

Sequenced material: naive CD4+ T cells from blood. The chain is built from TRBV7-2 and TRBJ1-5, with a tentative D call TRBD1 (6 bases). The origin of this receptor is a human donor in good health. This CDR3 reads CASSQSRDTNQPQHF. In nucleotides, the CDR3 is TGTGCCAGCAGCCAAAGCCGGGACACAAATCAGCCCCAGCATTTT.